This entry lists 22 T cell receptor beta chains sequenced from one sample in a study of blood T cells in healthy people across ages. Next came a second PCR, run for about 7 to 12 cycles, which used a sample-barcoded 5' primer along with a J-beta primer mix. TCRdb re-analysed the 5' RACE reads in MiXCR, keeping a single row per CDR3 protein. The repertoire holds approximately 800,000 distinct CDR3 sequences, roughly 25% seen once, with under 3% in the top ten. These data are also associated with another study on T cells of mothers and their children.

Sequenced: blood. These receptors all come from a boy younger than 18 in good health.

This clonotype has just a few counts. The V gene is TRBV7-9, the J gene TRBJ1-4; 7 bases fit TRBD1. This CDR3 is built from 14 residues. Germline V gives CDR1 SEHNR, CDR2 FQNEAQ (reference sequence). J gave up 11 bases and V 6 bases, and 12 bases lay outside the gene matches. CDR3 sequence: CASRNWTGMRKLFF. The CDR3 bases are TGTGCCAGCAGAAATTGGACAGGAATGAGGAAACTGTTTTTT. Looking up the rest from reference TRBV7-9 and TRBJ1-4 gives the full variable domain: DTGVSQNPRHKITKRGQNVTFRCDPISEHNRLYWYRQTLGQGPEFLTYFQNEAQLEKSRLLSDRFSAERPKGSFSTLEIQRTEQGDSAMYLCASRNWTGMRKLFFGSGTQLSVL.

The CDR3, as DNA: TGCGCCAGCAGCTCAGGAAGGACTAGCGCCAACGAGCAGTACTTC. This translates into CASSSGRTSANEQYF. The chain employs TRBV4-1 and TRBJ2-7; 9 bases are a match to TRBD2. The junction had 10 bases not matched to a gene; V was cut back by 5 bases and J by 5 bases. This CDR3 has 15 residues. CDR1 and CDR2 (germline): MGHRA, YSYEKL.

The chain is built from TRBV12-3 or TRBV12-4 and TRBJ2-5; D gene ambiguous. The CDR3 is 13 amino acids. With 6 bases removed from V and 5 bases from J, the gap between germline ends came to 13 bases. The CDR3 loop reads CASRIRAMETQYF. The CDR3 bases are TGTGCCAGCAGGATCCGGGCGATGGAGACCCAGTACTTC.

The chain recombines TRBV5-1 with TRBJ1-1; 8 nucleotides agree with TRBD1. This CDR3 is built from 16 residues. Trimming cost V 4 bases and J 4 bases; bases outside gene matches: 12. CDR1 is SGHRS and CDR2 is YFSETQ in the germline V gene. CDR3 DNA sequence: TGCGCCAGCAGCCGGACAGGGACCCACCTAGGCACTGAAGCTTTCTTT. This gives the protein CASSRTGTHLGTEAFF. Using reference TRBV5-1 and TRBJ1-1 for the parts outside the CDR3, the full variable domain is KAGVTQTPRYLIKTRGQQVTLSCSPISGHRSVSWYQQTPGQGLQFLFEYFSETQRNKGNFPGRFSGRQFSNSRSEMNVSTLELGDSALYLCASSRTGTHLGTEAFFGQGTRLTVV.

This chain uses TRBV3-1 with TRBJ2-3, with D uncertain. The CDR3 has 12 residues. Trimming pared 1 base from V and 10 bases from J, leaving 9 bases between. The germline gives CDR1 LGHDT, CDR2 YNNKEL (reference sequence). The chain's CDR3 is CASSQGRSPQYF. The CDR3 DNA is TGTGCCAGCAGCCAAGGAAGGAGCCCGCAGTATTTT.

This sequence joins TRBV28 and TRBJ2-5; 14 positions match TRBD2. CDR1 MDHEN and CDR2 SYDVKM come from the germline V gene. The CDR3 is 15 residues long. V lost 6 bases, J lost 2 bases, and 2 bases stayed unmatched. The CDR3 here is CASRRLAGGQETQYF. The CDR3 DNA is TGTGCCAGCAGAAGACTAGCGGGGGGGCAAGAGACCCAGTACTTC.

In its sample, this clonotype was seen a few times. The chain joins TRBV12-3 or TRBV12-4 to TRBJ1-4, with TRBD1 matching 8 bases. V shed 6 bases and J 7 bases; nucleotides not matched to a gene: 7. The CDR3 sequence is 14 residues long. CDR3 protein: CASRTGTGGEKLFF. The CDR3 nucleotides read TGTGCCAGCAGAACCGGGACAGGAGGTGAAAAACTGTTTTTT.

V gene TRBV2 combines with J gene TRBJ2-3; TRBD2 aligns across 14 bases. The germline V gene has CDR1 SNHLY and CDR2 FYNNEI. The CDR3 sequence is 15 residues long. The J segment lost 4 bases and the V segment lost 11 bases, leaving 8 bases of the junction unmatched. CDR3 nucleotides: TGTGCCGATCAGGAGGGACTAGCGGGAGCAGATACGCAGTATTTT. It is translated as CADQEGLAGADTQYF.

This clonotype was recorded a few times. The chain has TRBV5-1 and TRBJ2-6; 7 positions agree with TRBD1. V trimming: 4 bases; J trimming: 2 bases; junction bases outside the gene matches: 9. This CDR3 contains 17 residues. CDR1 SGHRS and CDR2 YFSETQ come from the germline V gene. The CDR3 bases are TGCGCCAGCAGCGCGACGACAGGGCGGGCTGGGGCCAACGTCCTGACTTTC. It specifies CASSATTGRAGANVLTF.

The chain carries TRBV7-4 and TRBJ1-2; D is possibly TRBD1 (6 bases). CDR3 length: 17 residues. Trimming stripped 1 base from V and 1 base from J, with 16 bases between. Germline V gene data show CDR1 as SGHVT and CDR2 as SQSDAQ. The CDR3 DNA reads as TGTGCCAGCAGCTTAGTGGGCAGGGGACCTGGTAACTATGGCTACACCTTC. Translating it yields CASSLVGRGPGNYGYTF.

The chain has TRBV28 and TRBJ2-1; TRBD2 agrees at 12 bases. The J call may be faulty, since TRBJ2-7 better matches the DNA end. The CDR3 covers 16 residues. Germline V gene data show CDR1 as MDHEN and CDR2 as SYDVKM. The DNA of the CDR3 is TGTGCCAGCAGTCTCGGACTAGCGGGACCTCCCTACGAGCAGTACTTC. It codes for CASSLGLAGPPYEQYF.

J is TRBJ2-3 and V is TRBV10-2; D may be TRBD1 (5 bases). Trimming pared 0 bases from V and 3 bases from J, leaving 10 bases between. Germline values: CDR1 WSHSY, CDR2 SAAADI. This CDR3 contains 15 residues. This chain's CDR3 is CASSESIRVTDTQYF. The CDR3 DNA reads TGCGCCAGCAGTGAGTCGATCAGGGTAACAGATACGCAGTATTTT.

CDR3 sequence reads: CASSLLVGTEAFF. The CDR3 DNA is TGTGCCAGCAGTTTATTGGTGGGGACTGAAGCTTTCTTT. V gene TRBV7-3 combines with J gene TRBJ1-1, with D uncertain. Germline CDR1 SGHTA, CDR2 FQGTGA. The CDR3 runs 13 residues. V lost 6 bases, J lost 5 bases, and 13 bases lay in between.

This clonotype was counted only a few times. The CDR3 nucleotides are TGCGCCAGCAGCTTCTCAAATTTTGAAACGACAGGGGGTCTGTTTTTT. Its protein is CASSFSNFETTGGLFF. The rearrangement joins TRBV5-1 to TRBJ1-4, with TRBD1 matching 9 bases. Germline lookup yields CDR1 SGHRS and CDR2 YFSETQ. This CDR3 spans 16 amino acids. J lost 14 bases, V lost 2 bases, and 16 bases had no gene match.

This sequence joins TRBV27 and TRBJ2-7; D is unclear. The CDR3 has 14 amino acids. Germline CDR1 MNHEY, CDR2 SMNVEV (reference sequence). Trimming stripped 4 bases from V and 4 bases from J, with 14 bases between. CDR3 nucleotides: TGTGCCAGCAGTTCAATAGGTGGCCTTTACGAGCAGTACTTC. This codes for CASSSIGGLYEQYF.

This clonotype was observed a few times. The rearrangement links TRBV7-2 to TRBJ2-6, with 9 bases aligning to TRBD1. Germline CDR1 SGHTA, CDR2 FQGNSA. The trim removed 5 bases at V and 5 bases at J, leaving 10 bases unmatched. The CDR3 runs 17 residues. CDR3 region: CASSPIYRGLRANVLTF. The CDR3 DNA sequence: TGTGCCAGCAGCCCGATTTACAGGGGGCTAAGGGCCAACGTCCTGACTTTC. Full variable domain (outside the CDR3, taken from reference TRBV7-2 and TRBJ2-6): GAGVSQSPSNKVTEKGKDVELRCDPISGHTALYWYRQSLGQGLEFLIYFQGNSAPDKSGLPSDRFSAERTGGSVSTLTIQRTQQEDSAVYLCASSPIYRGLRANVLTFGAGSRLTVL.

This clonotype was counted only a few times. V is TRBV10-3 and J is TRBJ2-1; D uncertain. CDR1 and CDR2 (germline): ENHRY, SYGVKD. V lost 0 bases to trimming and J lost 4 bases, with 22 bases between them. CDR3 length equals 19 residues. The CDR3 is CAISESIIRRASQYNEQFF. CDR3 nucleotide sequence: TGTGCCATCAGTGAGTCGATTATCCGTCGGGCCTCGCAATACAATGAGCAGTTCTTC.

The rearrangement joins TRBV20-1 to TRBJ1-4; D not certain. Germline V gene data show CDR1 as DFQATT and CDR2 as SNEGSKA (reference sequence). Between the trimmed V and J ends, which lost 0 bases and 3 bases, there was a span of 8 bases. The CDR3 sequence is 14 residues long. CDR3 coding DNA: TGCAGTGCTAGAGAGGGCTCGGCTAATGAAAAACTGTTTTTT. As protein: CSAREGSANEKLFF.

As to this clonotype: One end of the junction fails to match germline, which may point to a read error. The V and J genes are TRBV12-3 or TRBV12-4 and TRBJ2-5; 8 bases fit TRBD2. This CDR3 has 14 residues. Here the CDR3 DNA reads TGTGCCAGCAGCCCTTCGGCGGGGGGACGCCCTAAGTTCTTC. Its translation is CASSPSAGGRPKFF.

The sample holds a few counts of this clonotype. This chain uses TRBV20-1 with TRBJ2-5; TRBD2 aligns across 12 bases. This CDR3 has 15 amino acids. Losses at the gene ends were 8 bases for V and 1 base for J; bases not matched to a gene: 8. Germline CDR1 reads DFQATT; CDR2 reads SNEGSKA (reference sequence). The CDR3 DNA follows: TGCAGTCTACTTCCGACTAGCGGGGGCCAAGAGACCCAGTACTTC. Its translation is CSLLPTSGGQETQYF.

V is TRBV7-9 and J is TRBJ1-1; D unclear. Germline CDR1 and CDR2: SEHNR and FQNEAQ (reference sequence). Trimming stripped 2 bases from V and 1 base from J, with 8 bases between. The CDR3 is 14 residues long. The CDR3 DNA sequence: TGTGCCAGCAGCTTAAAAAATTGGAACACTGAAGCTTTCTTT. Encoded protein: CASSLKNWNTEAFF.

The sample holds a few counts of this clonotype. This sequence joins TRBV5-1 and TRBJ2-1; 12 nucleotides agree with TRBD2. Gene TRBJ2-5 matches the end of the DNA better, so the J call may be wrong. Germline assignment: CDR1 SGHRS and CDR2 YFSETQ. This CDR3 comprises 19 residues. The CDR3 DNA follows: TGCGCCAGCAGCTTGGCAGGACTAGCGGGGCTCCCCCCGGATGGGACCCAGTACTTC. It specifies CASSLAGLAGLPPDGTQYF.